This T cell receptor (beta chain) was obtained from a study of circulating tumor DNA in untreated peripheral T-cell lymphoma. Assay used: immunoSEQ multiplex PCR; TCRdb lists only in-frame clones, some missing. The sample records roughly 8,600 clones, 82% being singletons. As concerns this clone: Its antigen is not known.

Between the trimmed V and J ends, which lost 5 bases and 0 bases, there was a span of 13 bases. There are 16 residues in the CDR3. CDR1 and CDR2 from the germline V gene are MNHGY and SAAAGT. General study points: Baseline tissues yielded approximately 87% and baseline serum roughly 70% tumor-specific clonotype detection.

Tumor tissue was collected at baseline, before treatment began. This sequence joins TRBV6-8 and TRBJ1-4; D is unclear. The sequenced sample was tumor tissue. The source is a human donor with peripheral T-cell lymphoma. The CDR3 sequence is CASSHPRLATNEKLFF. Here the CDR3 DNA reads TGTGCCAGCAGTCATCCCCGGCTTGCAACTAATGAAAAACTGTTTTTT.